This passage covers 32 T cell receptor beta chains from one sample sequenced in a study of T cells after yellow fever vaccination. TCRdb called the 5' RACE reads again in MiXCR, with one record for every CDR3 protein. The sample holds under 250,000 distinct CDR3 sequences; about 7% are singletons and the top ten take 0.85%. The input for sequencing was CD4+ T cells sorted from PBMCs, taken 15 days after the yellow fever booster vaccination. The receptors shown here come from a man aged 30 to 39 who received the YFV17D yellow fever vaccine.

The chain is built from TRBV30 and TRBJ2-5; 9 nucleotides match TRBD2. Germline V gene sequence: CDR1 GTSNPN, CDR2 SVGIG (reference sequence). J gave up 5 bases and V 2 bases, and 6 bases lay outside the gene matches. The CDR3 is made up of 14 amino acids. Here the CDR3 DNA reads TGTGCCTGGAGTCCGGGGACTAGCTTGGAGACCCAGTACTTC. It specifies CAWSPGTSLETQYF.

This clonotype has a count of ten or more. CDR3 residues: CASTRTGGAGGELFF. The CDR3 DNA follows: TGTGCCAGCACCCGGACAGGGGGCGCGGGCGGGGAGCTGTTTTTT. The gene calls are TRBV5-4 and TRBJ2-2; 11 bases are a match to TRBD1. Trimming cost V 6 bases and J 7 bases; bases outside gene matches: 8. The CDR3 runs 15 residues. The germline V gene has CDR1 SGHNT and CDR2 YYREEE (reference sequence). The whole variable domain, filled in from reference TRBV5-4 and TRBJ2-2, reads ETGVTQSPTHLIKTRGQQVTLRCSSQSGHNTVSWYQQALGQGPQFIFQYYREEENGRGNFPPRFSGLQFPNYSSELNVNALELDDSALYLCASTRTGGAGGELFFGEGSRLTVL.

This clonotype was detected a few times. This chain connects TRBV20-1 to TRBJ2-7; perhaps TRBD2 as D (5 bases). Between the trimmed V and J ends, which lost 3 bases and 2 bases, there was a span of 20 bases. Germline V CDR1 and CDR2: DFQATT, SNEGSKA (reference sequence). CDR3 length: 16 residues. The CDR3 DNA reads TGCAGTGCTAGTCCACCAACGGGGTTGGCCACCTACGAGCAGTACTTC. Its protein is CSASPPTGLATYEQYF.

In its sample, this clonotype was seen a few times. CDR3 sequence (DNA): TGTGCCAGCAGCTTCCAGGGGCGTACCTACAATGAGCAGTTCTTC. It codes for CASSFQGRTYNEQFF. This chain joins TRBV5-6 and TRBJ2-1; the D gene is possibly TRBD1 (6 bases). The CDR3 contains 15 residues. Trimming stripped 2 bases from V and 2 bases from J, with 11 bases between. Germline V lookup: CDR1 SGHDT, CDR2 YYEEEE.

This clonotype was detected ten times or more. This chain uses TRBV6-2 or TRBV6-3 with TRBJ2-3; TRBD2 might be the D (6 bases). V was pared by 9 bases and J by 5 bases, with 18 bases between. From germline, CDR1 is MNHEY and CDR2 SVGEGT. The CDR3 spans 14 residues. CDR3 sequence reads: CASLRGGSKDTQYF. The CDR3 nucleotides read TGTGCCAGTCTCCGAGGAGGGAGTAAAGATACGCAGTATTTT.

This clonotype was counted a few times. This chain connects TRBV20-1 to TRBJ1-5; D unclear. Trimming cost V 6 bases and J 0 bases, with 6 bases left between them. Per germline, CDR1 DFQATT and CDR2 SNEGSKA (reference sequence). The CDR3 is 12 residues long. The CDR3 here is CSAANSNQPQHF. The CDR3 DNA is TGCAGTGCGGCAAATAGCAATCAGCCCCAGCATTTT.

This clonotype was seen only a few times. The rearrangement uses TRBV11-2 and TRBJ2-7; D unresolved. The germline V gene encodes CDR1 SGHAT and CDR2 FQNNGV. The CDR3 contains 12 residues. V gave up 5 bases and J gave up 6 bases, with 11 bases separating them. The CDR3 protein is CASSPVPPEQYF. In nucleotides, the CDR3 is TGTGCCAGCAGCCCGGTGCCGCCCGAGCAGTACTTC.

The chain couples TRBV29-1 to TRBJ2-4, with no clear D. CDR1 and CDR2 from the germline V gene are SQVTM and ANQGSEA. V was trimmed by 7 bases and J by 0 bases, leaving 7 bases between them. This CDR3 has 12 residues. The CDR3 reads CSGGEAKNIQYF. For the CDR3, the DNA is TGCAGCGGTGGGGAAGCCAAAAACATTCAGTACTTC.

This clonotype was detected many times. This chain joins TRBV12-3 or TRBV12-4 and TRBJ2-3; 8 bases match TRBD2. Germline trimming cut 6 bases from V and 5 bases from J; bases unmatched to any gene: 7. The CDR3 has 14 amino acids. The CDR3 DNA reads TGTGCCAGCAGATCAGCGGGAGTGATAGATACGCAGTATTTT. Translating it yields CASRSAGVIDTQYF.

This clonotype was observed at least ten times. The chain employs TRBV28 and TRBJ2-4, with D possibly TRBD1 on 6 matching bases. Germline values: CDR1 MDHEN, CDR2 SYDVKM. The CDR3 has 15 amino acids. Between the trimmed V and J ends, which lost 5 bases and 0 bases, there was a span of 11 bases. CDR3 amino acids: CASSATGLAKNIQYF. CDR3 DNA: TGTGCCAGCAGTGCCACAGGGCTAGCCAAAAACATTCAGTACTTC.

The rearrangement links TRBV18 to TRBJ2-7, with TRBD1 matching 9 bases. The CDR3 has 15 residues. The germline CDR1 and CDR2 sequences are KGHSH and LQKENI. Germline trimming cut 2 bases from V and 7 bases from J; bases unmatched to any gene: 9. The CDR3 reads CASSPTGQGRWEQYF. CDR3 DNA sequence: TGTGCCAGCTCACCAACTGGACAGGGGAGGTGGGAGCAGTACTTC.

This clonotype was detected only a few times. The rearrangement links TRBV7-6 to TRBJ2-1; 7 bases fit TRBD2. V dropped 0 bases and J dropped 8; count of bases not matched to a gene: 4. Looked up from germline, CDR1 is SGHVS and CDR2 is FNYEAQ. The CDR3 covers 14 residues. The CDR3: CASSLAVGGDEQFF. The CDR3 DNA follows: TGTGCCAGCAGCTTAGCAGTGGGGGGGGATGAGCAGTTCTTC.

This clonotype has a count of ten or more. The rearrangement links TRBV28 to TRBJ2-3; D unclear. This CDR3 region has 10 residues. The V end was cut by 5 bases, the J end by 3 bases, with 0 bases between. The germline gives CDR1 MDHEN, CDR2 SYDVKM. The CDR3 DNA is TGTGCCAGCAGTACAGATACGCAGTATTTT. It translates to CASSTDTQYF.

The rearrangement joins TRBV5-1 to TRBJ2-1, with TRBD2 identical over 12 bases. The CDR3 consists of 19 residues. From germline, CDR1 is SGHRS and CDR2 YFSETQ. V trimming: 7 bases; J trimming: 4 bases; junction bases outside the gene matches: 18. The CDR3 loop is CASAQQAKLAGGKYNEQFF. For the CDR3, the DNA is TGCGCCAGCGCGCAACAGGCAAAACTAGCGGGAGGCAAATACAATGAGCAGTTCTTC.

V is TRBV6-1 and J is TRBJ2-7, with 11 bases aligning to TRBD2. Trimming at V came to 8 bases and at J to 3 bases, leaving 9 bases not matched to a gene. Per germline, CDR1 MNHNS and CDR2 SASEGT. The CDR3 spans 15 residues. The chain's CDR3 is CASRISGTSGYEQYF. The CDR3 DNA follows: TGTGCCAGCCGGATCTCCGGGACTAGCGGCTACGAGCAGTACTTC.

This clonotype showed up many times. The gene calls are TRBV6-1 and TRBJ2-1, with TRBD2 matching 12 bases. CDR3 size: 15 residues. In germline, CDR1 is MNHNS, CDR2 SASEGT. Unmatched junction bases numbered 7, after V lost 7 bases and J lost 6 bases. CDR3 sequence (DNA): TGTGCCAGCACCATTATGACTAGCGGGAGCAATGAGCAGTTCTTC. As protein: CASTIMTSGSNEQFF.

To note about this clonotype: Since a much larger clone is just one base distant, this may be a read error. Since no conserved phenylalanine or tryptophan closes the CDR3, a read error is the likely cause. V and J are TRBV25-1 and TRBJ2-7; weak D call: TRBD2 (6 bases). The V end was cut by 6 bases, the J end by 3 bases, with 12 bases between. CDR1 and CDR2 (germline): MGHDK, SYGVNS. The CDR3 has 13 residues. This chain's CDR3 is CASSRDSRYEQYI. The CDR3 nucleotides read TGTGCCAGCAGCCGGGACTCACGCTACGAGCAGTACATC.

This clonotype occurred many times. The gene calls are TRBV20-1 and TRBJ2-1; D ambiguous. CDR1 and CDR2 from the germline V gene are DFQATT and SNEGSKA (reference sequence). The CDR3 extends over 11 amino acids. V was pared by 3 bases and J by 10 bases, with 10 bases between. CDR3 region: CSASDNREQFF. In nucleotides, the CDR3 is TGCAGTGCTAGTGATAATCGGGAGCAGTTCTTC.

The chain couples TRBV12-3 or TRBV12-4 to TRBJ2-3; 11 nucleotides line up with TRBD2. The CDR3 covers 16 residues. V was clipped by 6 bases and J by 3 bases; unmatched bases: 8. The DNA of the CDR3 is TGTGCCAGCAGACTAGATCTAGCGGGAGGAACAGATACGCAGTATTTT. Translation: CASRLDLAGGTDTQYF.

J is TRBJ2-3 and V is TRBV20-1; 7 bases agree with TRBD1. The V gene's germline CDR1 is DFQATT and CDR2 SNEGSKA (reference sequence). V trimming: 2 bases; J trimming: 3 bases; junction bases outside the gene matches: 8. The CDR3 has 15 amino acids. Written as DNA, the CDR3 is TGCAGTGCTAGAAAAGGACAGGCCCCAACAGATACGCAGTATTTT. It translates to CSARKGQAPTDTQYF.

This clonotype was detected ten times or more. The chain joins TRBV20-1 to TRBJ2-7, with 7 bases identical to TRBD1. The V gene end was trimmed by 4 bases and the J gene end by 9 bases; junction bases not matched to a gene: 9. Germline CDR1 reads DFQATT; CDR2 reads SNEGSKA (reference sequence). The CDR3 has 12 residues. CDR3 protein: CSATPGGLRQYF. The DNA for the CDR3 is TGCAGTGCTACCCCAGGGGGTCTGAGGCAGTACTTC.

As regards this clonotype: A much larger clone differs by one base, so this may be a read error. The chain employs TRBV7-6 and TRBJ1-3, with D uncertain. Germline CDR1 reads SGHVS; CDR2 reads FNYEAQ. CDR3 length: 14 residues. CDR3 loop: CASSVSDSVNTIYF. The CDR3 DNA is TGTGCCAGCAGCGTCAGCGACTCTGTAAACACCATATATTTT.

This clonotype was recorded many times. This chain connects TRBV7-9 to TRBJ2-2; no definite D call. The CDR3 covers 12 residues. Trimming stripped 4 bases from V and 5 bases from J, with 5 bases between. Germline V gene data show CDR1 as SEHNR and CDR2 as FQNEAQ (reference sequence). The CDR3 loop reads CASSWETGELFF. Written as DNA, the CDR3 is TGTGCCAGCAGCTGGGAAACCGGGGAGCTGTTTTTT. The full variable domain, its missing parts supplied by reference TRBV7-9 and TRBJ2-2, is DTGVSQNPRHKITKRGQNVTFRCDPISEHNRLYWYRQTLGQGPEFLTYFQNEAQLEKSRLLSDRFSAERPKGSFSTLEIQRTEQGDSAMYLCASSWETGELFFGEGSRLTVL.

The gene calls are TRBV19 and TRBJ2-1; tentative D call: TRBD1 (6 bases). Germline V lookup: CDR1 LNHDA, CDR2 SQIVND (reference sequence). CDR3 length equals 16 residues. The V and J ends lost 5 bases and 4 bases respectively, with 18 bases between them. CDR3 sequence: CASSLLGGVSYNEQFF. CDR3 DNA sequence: TGTGCCAGTAGTCTTCTAGGGGGTGTATCGTACAATGAGCAGTTCTTC.

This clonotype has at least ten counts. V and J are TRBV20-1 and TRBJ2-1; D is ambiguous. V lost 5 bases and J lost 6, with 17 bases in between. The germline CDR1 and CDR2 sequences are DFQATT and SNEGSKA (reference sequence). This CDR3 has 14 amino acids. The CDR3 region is CSAVDVLLSNEQFF. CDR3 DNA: TGCAGTGCTGTGGACGTACTGTTGAGCAATGAGCAGTTCTTC.

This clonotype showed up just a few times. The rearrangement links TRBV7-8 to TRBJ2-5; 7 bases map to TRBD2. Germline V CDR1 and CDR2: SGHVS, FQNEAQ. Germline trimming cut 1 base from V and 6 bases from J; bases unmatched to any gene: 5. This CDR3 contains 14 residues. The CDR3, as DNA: TGTGCCAGCAGCTTAGGGGGGGGTTTGCAGACCCAGTACTTC. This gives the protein CASSLGGGLQTQYF. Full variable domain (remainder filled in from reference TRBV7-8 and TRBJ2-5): GAGVSQSPRYKVAKRGQDVALRCDPISGHVSLFWYQQALGQGPEFLTYFQNEAQLDKSGLPSDRFFAERPEGSVSTLKIQRTQQEDSAVYLCASSLGGGLQTQYFGPGTRLLVL.

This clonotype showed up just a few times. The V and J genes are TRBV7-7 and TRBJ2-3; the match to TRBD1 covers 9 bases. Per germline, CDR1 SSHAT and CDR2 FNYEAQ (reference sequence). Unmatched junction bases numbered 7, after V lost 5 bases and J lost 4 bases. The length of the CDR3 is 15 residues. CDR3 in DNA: TGTGCCAGCAGCACCGGGACAGGGCCTTCAGATACGCAGTATTTT. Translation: CASSTGTGPSDTQYF.

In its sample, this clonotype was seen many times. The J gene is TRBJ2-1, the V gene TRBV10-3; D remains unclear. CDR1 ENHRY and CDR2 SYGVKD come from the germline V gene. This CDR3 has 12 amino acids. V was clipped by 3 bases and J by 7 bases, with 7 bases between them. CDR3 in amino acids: CAISDIANEQFF. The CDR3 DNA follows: TGTGCCATCAGTGATATAGCTAATGAGCAGTTCTTC.

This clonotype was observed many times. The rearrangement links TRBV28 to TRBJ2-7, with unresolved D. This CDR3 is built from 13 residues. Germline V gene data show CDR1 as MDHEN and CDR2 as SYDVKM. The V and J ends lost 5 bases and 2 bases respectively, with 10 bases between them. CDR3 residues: CASSTRPPYEQYF. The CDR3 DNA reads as TGTGCCAGCAGTACCCGCCCCCCCTACGAGCAGTACTTC.

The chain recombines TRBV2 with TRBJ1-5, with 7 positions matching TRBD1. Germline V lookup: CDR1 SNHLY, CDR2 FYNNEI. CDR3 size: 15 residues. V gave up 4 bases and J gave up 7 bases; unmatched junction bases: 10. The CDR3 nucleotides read TGTGCCAGCAGTGTGAGGCGCCCAGGGGGGCAGCCCCAGCATTTT. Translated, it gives CASSVRRPGGQPQHF.

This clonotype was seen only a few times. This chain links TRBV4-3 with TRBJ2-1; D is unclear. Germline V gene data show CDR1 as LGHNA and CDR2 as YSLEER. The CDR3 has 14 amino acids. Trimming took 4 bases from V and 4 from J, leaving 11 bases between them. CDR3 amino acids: CASSPRGRYNEQFF. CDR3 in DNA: TGCGCCAGCAGCCCCCGCGGCAGGTACAATGAGCAGTTCTTC.

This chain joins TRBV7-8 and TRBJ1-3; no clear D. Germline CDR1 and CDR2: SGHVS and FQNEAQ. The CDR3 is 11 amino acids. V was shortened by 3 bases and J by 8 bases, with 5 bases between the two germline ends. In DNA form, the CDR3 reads TGTGCCAGCAGCTTTGCTGACACCATATATTTT. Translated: CASSFADTIYF.